The 11 T cell receptor beta chains presented below share a single source sample, sequenced in a study of blood T cell repertoires in COVID-19. TCRdb's table, derived via immunoSEQ multiplex PCR, lists solely in-frame clones and lacks some. The sample includes about 200,000 clones, roughly 86% of them seen just once. The material sequenced was peripheral blood. The receptors here all came from a woman aged 45-60 years with COVID-19, enrolled during active disease.

The chain uses TRBV7-2 and TRBJ1-2, with D unclear. Germline-derived CDR1 and CDR2 are SGHTA and FQGNSA. V lost 1 base and J 4 bases, leaving 13 bases between the germline ends. This CDR3 has 15 residues. As DNA, the CDR3 is TGTGCCAGCAGCTTAGACGCCGGCGGTTCCTATGGCTACACCTTC. Translating gives CASSLDAGGSYGYTF. Supplemented by reference TRBV7-2 and TRBJ1-2, the full variable domain reads GAGVSQSPSNKVTEKGKDVELRCDPISGHTALYWYRQSLGQGLEFLIYFQGNSAPDKSGLPSDRFSAERTGGSVSTLTIQRTQQEDSAVYLCASSLDAGGSYGYTFGSGTRLTVV.

V gene TRBV28 combines with J gene TRBJ1-2; 9 nucleotides line up with TRBD1. The germline V gene encodes CDR1 MDHEN and CDR2 SYDVKM. The length of the CDR3 is 13 residues. The junction had 5 bases not matched to a gene; V was cut back by 8 bases and J by 4 bases. CDR3 in amino acids: CASRTGALYGYTF. CDR3 bases: TGTGCCAGCCGGACAGGGGCCCTCTATGGCTACACCTTC.

This chain links TRBV10-3 with TRBJ2-2, with D perhaps TRBD2 (7 bases). The CDR3 length is 15 residues. V shed 10 bases and J shed 1 base, with 16 bases lying between them. The germline V gene has CDR1 ENHRY and CDR2 SYGVKD. CDR3 bases: TGTGCCACCCGGGGGGCCGCGGTGAACACCGGGGAGCTGTTTTTT. Amino acid sequence: CATRGAAVNTGELFF.

The rearrangement uses TRBV21-1 and TRBJ2-3; the table's D gene call, TRBD1, was not cross checked with the DNA. TRBV21-1 is a pseudogene locus. The length of the CDR3 is 17 residues. The CDR3 region is CASSSPGQGACTDTQYF. DNA for the CDR3: TGTGCCAGCAGCTCTCCGGGACAGGGGGCTTGCACAGATACGCAGTATTTT.

The chain joins TRBV5-1 to TRBJ1-3; D uncertain. V was clipped by 4 bases and J by 4 bases, with 15 bases between them. Germline V gene data show CDR1 as SGHRS and CDR2 as YFSETQ. The CDR3 has 15 amino acids. The CDR3 loop is CASSPTGKNGNTIYF. The CDR3 DNA reads TGCGCCAGCAGCCCCACGGGAAAGAACGGAAACACCATATATTTT.

The CDR3 spells CASSIEPRQGTSYEQYV. For the CDR3, the DNA is TGTGCCAGCAGCATCGAACCACGACAGGGCACAAGCTACGAGCAGTACGTC. The chain recombines TRBV21-1 with TRBJ2-7; no check of the table's D call, TRBD1, against the DNA was made. TRBV21-1 is tagged as a pseudogene. This CDR3 comprises 17 residues.

This rearrangement joins TRBV9 to TRBJ2-2; weak D call: TRBD2 (7 bases). Germline-derived CDR1 and CDR2 are SGDLS and YYNGEE. The CDR3 consists of 16 residues. The V gene lost 2 bases and the J gene lost 1 base, with 12 bases spanning the gap. This chain's CDR3 is CASSVRGAVNTGELFF. The CDR3 DNA follows: TGTGCCAGCAGCGTCCGGGGGGCGGTGAACACCGGGGAGCTGTTTTTT. Full variable domain (missing parts from reference TRBV9 and TRBJ2-2): DSGVTQTPKHLITATGQRVTLRCSPRSGDLSVYWYQQSLDQGLQFLIQYYNGEERAKGNILERFSAQQFPDLHSELNLSSLELGDSALYFCASSVRGAVNTGELFFGEGSRLTVL.

V is TRBV3-1 (or the pseudogene TRBV3-2) and J is TRBJ2-3; no firm D call. CDR3 length: 13 residues. Germline V gives CDR1 LGHDT, CDR2 YNNKEL (reference sequence). With 1 base removed from V and 3 bases from J, the gap between germline ends came to 5 bases. CDR3 DNA: TGTGCCAGCAGCCAAGTGAGAACAGATACGCAGTATTTT. Its translation is CASSQVRTDTQYF.

The chain recombines TRBV6-5 with TRBJ1-5, with TRBD1 matching 7 bases. CDR3 length: 14 amino acids. The germline V gene encodes CDR1 MNHEY and CDR2 SVGAGI. V was clipped by 8 bases and J by 3 bases; unmatched bases: 7. The CDR3 region has the DNA TGTGCCAGCGGAAGACAGGGTTCCAATCAGCCCCAGCATTTT. Protein product: CASGRQGSNQPQHF.

The genes are TRBV10-3 and TRBJ2-7; possibly TRBD1 for D (6 bases). Germline assignment: CDR1 ENHRY and CDR2 SYGVKD. This CDR3 region has 15 residues. Trimming cost V 6 bases and J 2 bases, with 17 bases left between them. The CDR3, as DNA: TGTGCCATCAGGGGCCAGTTAGAGGGGGCCTACGAGCAGTACTTC. Translating gives CAIRGQLEGAYEQYF.

V usage is TRBV29-1 and J usage is TRBJ2-3, with TRBD2 matching over 7 bases. CDR1 is SQVTM, CDR2 ANQGSEA, per germline. The CDR3 spans 13 residues. J gave up 1 base and V 3 bases, and 1 base lay outside the gene matches. The CDR3 loop is CSVDSGGTDTQYF. CDR3 coding DNA: TGCAGCGTTGACAGCGGGGGCACAGATACGCAGTATTTT.